This T cell receptor beta chain originates from a study of CD8 T cells in Susac syndrome (dated by TCRdb to between 2017 and 2020). Some background on the complete study: Repertoire sequencing was used to test whether CD8+ T cell activation and differentiation in Susac syndrome was antigen driven.

High-throughput TCR beta sequencing profiled peripheral blood CD8+ and CD4+ T cells from healthy donors, Susac syndrome patients and multiple sclerosis patients. The multiple sclerosis controls were treatment-naive patients who had stable or active relapsing-remitting disease and met the revised McDonald criteria. Bulk CD8+ and CD4+ T cells were purified magnetically by negative isolation, whereas CD8+ TEMRA cells were enriched by FACS. Blood was collected in EDTA tubes and processed within 24 hours, with PBMCs isolated through density gradient centrifugation. PBMCs intended for TCR sequencing were cryopreserved in liquid nitrogen and were subsequently thawed in a 37 degrees C water bath. Purity of sorted or isolated CD4+, CD8+ and CD8+ TEMRA cells was at least 90%. A remark on this clonotype: Which antigen it targets is not known. The sample holds no much larger clone one base away, and base qualities are not on file.

RNA was extracted using the RNeasy kit, and roughly 0.5 to 1 microgram was reverse transcribed with random hexamers. The immunoSEQ multiplex PCR assay, covering 54 Vbeta and 13 Jbeta segments, was used to amplify TCR beta CDR3 regions. PCR amplification bias was corrected by using a synthetic template baseline for primer optimization and computational correction. Per the authors' processing: Reads were annotated to V, D and J genes per IMGT and analyzed with immunoSEQ Analyzer, keeping only productive sequences. To calculate clonality, Shannon entropy was normalized by log2 of the number of productive unique sequences and then subtracted from one. For each patient and control, public and private clones were evaluated within the 100 most prevalent clones. A clone was defined as Susac-specific if it was absent from the healthy and MS cohorts, from about a thousand published viral clones and from other ImmuneACCESS disease sequences. TCRdb took the public reads, trimmed them with fastp at Q25, ran MiXCR for clone calling and kept in-frame beta chains. Rows merge per CDR3 protein into single entries with the most common DNA and genes. TCRdb, rather than the study authors, made the V and J calls. For this sample the table gives about 180,000 distinct CDR3 sequences, of which around 95% were detected only once. About 0.093% of the sample is in the top ten clones.

V lost 4 bases and J lost 7 bases, and the count of bases not matched to a germline gene is 5. The CDR3, cysteine through phenylalanine, is 15 amino acids long. Only the CDR3 part of the read is kept: 45 bases, read in frame from the first base. The germline V gene (reference sequence) gives CDR1 as SGHNT and CDR2 as YYREEE. Results and caveats for the whole study, not just this receptor: The TCR sequencing and HLA analysis was acknowledged to have included a relatively small number of individuals.

Material: CD4+ T cells from PBMCs. The source of this sequence is a human donor with multiple sclerosis. This sequence uses TRBV5-4 and TRBJ2-1; a stretch of 13 junction bases matches TRBD2. The encoded CDR3 is CASSQLAGGRNEQFF. Read as DNA, the sequence is TGTGCCAGCAGCCAACTAGCGGGGGGGCGGAATGAGCAGTTCTTC.